This TCR beta chain was recorded in a study of control samples from healthy donors and cancer patients. Only in-frame clones appear in the TCRdb table, and some are missing; sequencing was by immunoSEQ multiplex PCR. The sample gives approximately 87,000 clones, more than 85% of which show up once; around 1.3% is in the top ten. CDR1 is SGHDN and CDR2 is FVKESK in the germline V gene. V gave up 0 bases and J gave up 5 bases, with 5 bases separating them. There are 13 residues in the CDR3. This sequence joins TRBV14 and TRBJ1-5; D not resolved. The material sequenced was blood. This TCR derives from a woman in her forties or fifties in good health. The CDR3 DNA reads as TGTGCCAGCAGCCAAGATCCCTATCAGCCCCAGCATTTT. Its protein product is CASSQDPYQPQHF.